These 27 T cell receptor beta chains share one sample of origin, sequenced in a study of blood T cells in healthy people across ages. A J-beta primer mix and a sample-barcoded 5' primer were used in a second PCR of about 6 to 12 cycles. TCRdb analysed the 5' RACE reads with MiXCR anew, one entry per CDR3 protein. The table has over 600,000 distinct CDR3 sequences, less than 60% seen once. The sequencing sample was made of blood. The receptor set was obtained from a man older than 75 in good health.

The rearrangement uses TRBV7-2 and TRBJ1-1; 9 bases line up with TRBD1. Looked up from germline, CDR1 is SGHTA and CDR2 is FQGNSA. The V and J ends lost 6 bases and 7 bases, in that order; junction bases with no gene match: 9. This CDR3 is built from 14 residues. The CDR3 loop is CASSQTGGLDEAFF. The CDR3 nucleotides are TGTGCCAGCAGTCAAACAGGGGGCTTAGATGAAGCTTTCTTT.

The V call is TRBV5-4, the J call TRBJ2-1, with TRBD1 matching over 8 bases. Germline loops: CDR1 SGHNT, CDR2 YYREEE (reference sequence). The J segment lost 11 bases and the V segment lost 3 bases, leaving 10 bases of the junction unmatched. The CDR3 covers 14 residues. The CDR3 is CASSSRTGRQKQFF. The CDR3, as DNA: TGTGCCAGCAGCTCCCGGACAGGGCGCCAAAAGCAGTTCTTC.

The chain couples TRBV18 to TRBJ1-5; 7 positions agree with TRBD1. This CDR3 spans 18 amino acids. Germline V CDR1 and CDR2: KGHSH, LQKENI. Unmatched junction bases numbered 12, after V lost 2 bases and J lost 2 bases. The CDR3 DNA sequence: TGTGCCAGCTCACCAGGGTCGCGAGGGGGCACTGGCAATCAGCCCCAGCATTTT. As protein: CASSPGSRGGTGNQPQHF. The full variable domain, its missing parts supplied by reference TRBV18 and TRBJ1-5, is NAGVMQNPRHLVRRRGQEARLRCSPMKGHSHVYWYRQLPEEGLKFMVYLQKENIIDESGMPKERFSAEFPKEGPSILRIQQVVRGDSAAYFCASSPGSRGGTGNQPQHFGDGTRLSIL.

The count of this clonotype is one. This chain joins TRBV29-1 and TRBJ1-2; D might be TRBD1 (5 bases). The germline V and J ends were trimmed by 6 bases and 4 bases, with 12 bases remaining between them. Germline assignment: CDR1 SQVTM and CDR2 ANQGSEA. This CDR3 region has 12 residues. The CDR3 loop reads CSVLLGTYGYTF. The CDR3 region has the DNA TGCAGCGTACTCCTCGGGACCTATGGCTACACCTTC.

This clonotype was recorded a few times. The genes are TRBV5-6 and TRBJ2-7, with 12 bases identical to TRBD2. This CDR3 comprises 14 residues. Germline V CDR1 and CDR2: SGHDT, YYEEEE. J gave up 4 bases and V 4 bases, and 3 bases lay outside the gene matches. The CDR3, as DNA: TGTGCCAGCAGCACTAGCGGGAGGTTTTACGAGCAGTACTTC. This gives the protein CASSTSGRFYEQYF.

This clonotype was observed at least ten times. The chain links TRBV7-9 to TRBJ2-1; 11 positions agree with TRBD2. J lost 7 bases, V lost 4 bases, and 12 bases had no gene match. CDR1 and CDR2 (germline): SEHNR, FQNEAQ (reference sequence). The CDR3 extends over 17 amino acids. The CDR3 protein is CASSSPPRLAGTNEQFF. The CDR3 bases are TGTGCCAGCAGCTCACCGCCACGACTAGCGGGGACTAATGAGCAGTTCTTC.

The V gene is TRBV2, the J gene TRBJ2-5, with TRBD1 matching over 7 bases. The trim removed 10 bases at V and 11 bases at J, leaving 16 bases unmatched. CDR3 length: 13 amino acids. Germline V CDR1 and CDR2: SNHLY, FYNNEI. DNA for the CDR3: TGTGCCAAAGATCGACAGGGCAGAGGGGAGCAGTACTTC. This encodes CAKDRQGRGEQYF.

In its sample, this clonotype was seen once. One end of the junction varies from germline; a read error may be responsible. The chain has TRBV7-9 and TRBJ1-2; 8 bases agree with TRBD1. The germline gives CDR1 SEHNR, CDR2 FQNEAQ (reference sequence). This CDR3 has 14 amino acids. The CDR3 sequence is CACSSSGQGYGYTF. The CDR3 coding sequence is TGTGCCTGCAGCTCATCCGGACAGGGCTATGGCTACACCTTC.

This clonotype was counted ten times or more. The rearrangement uses TRBV2 and TRBJ2-1; weak D call: TRBD2 (6 bases). V shed 6 bases and J shed 0 bases, with 12 bases lying between them. The germline V gene encodes CDR1 SNHLY and CDR2 FYNNEI. The CDR3 is made up of 15 amino acids. The CDR3 is CASRGGVDSYNEQFF. The CDR3, as DNA: TGTGCCAGCAGGGGGGGAGTTGACTCCTACAATGAGCAGTTCTTC.

There are many counts of this clonotype. The chain uses TRBV16 and TRBJ2-7, with 8 bases matching TRBD1. Losses at the gene ends were 3 bases for V and 0 bases for J; bases not matched to a gene: 4. In germline, CDR1 is KGHSY, CDR2 FQNENV. CDR3 length: 15 residues. The CDR3 DNA reads TGTGCCAGCAGCCAGGGACAGGCCGTCTCCTACGAGCAGTACTTC. Residues: CASSQGQAVSYEQYF.

This clonotype came up a few times. The CDR3 DNA reads as TGCAGTGCGAAACCGGGGGAGAGCATTCAGTACTTC. Its translation is CSAKPGESIQYF. The chain couples TRBV20-1 to TRBJ2-4; D is perhaps TRBD2 (6 bases). Germline CDR1 DFQATT, CDR2 SNEGSKA (reference sequence). The CDR3 is 12 amino acids. V gave up 6 bases and J gave up 9 bases, with 15 bases separating them.

This clonotype was detected only once. V usage is TRBV4-1 and J usage is TRBJ1-5; weak D call: TRBD1 (6 bases). The CDR3 runs to 14 residues. Germline-derived CDR1 and CDR2 are MGHRA and YSYEKL. V lost 2 bases and J 4 bases, leaving 9 bases between the germline ends. The CDR3 spells CASSQQGLNQPQHF. The CDR3 coding sequence is TGCGCCAGCAGCCAACAGGGGCTAAATCAGCCCCAGCATTTT.

The CDR3 DNA reads as TGTGCCAGCAGTTCCCCTTATCTAGCGGGAGGGAACACAGATACGCAGTATTTT. Amino acids: CASSSPYLAGGNTDTQYF. The chain joins TRBV12-3 or TRBV12-4 to TRBJ2-3; TRBD2 agrees at 12 bases. CDR3 length: 18 amino acids. J gave up 2 bases and V 4 bases, and 10 bases lay outside the gene matches.

The chain carries TRBV5-1 and TRBJ2-5, with D uncertain. The CDR3 runs to 13 residues. From germline, CDR1 is SGHRS and CDR2 YFSETQ. V was pared by 4 bases and J by 5 bases, with 12 bases between. The CDR3 is CASSVVDRETQYF. For the CDR3, the DNA is TGCGCCAGCAGCGTGGTAGATCGGGAGACCCAGTACTTC.

The rearrangement links TRBV15 to TRBJ2-5; perhaps TRBD2 as D (5 bases). The CDR3 consists of 16 residues. Trimming pared 0 bases from V and 6 bases from J, leaving 17 bases between. Germline lookup yields CDR1 LNHNV and CDR2 YYDKDF (reference sequence). For the CDR3, the DNA is TGTGCCACCAGCAGAGAGGTAGAGGGTACAACGAAGACCCAGTACTTC. Translation: CATSREVEGTTKTQYF.

Details on this clonotype: A much larger clone differs by one base, so this may be a read error. V gene TRBV18 combines with J gene TRBJ2-5; D is undetermined. Germline lookup yields CDR1 KGHSH and CDR2 LQKENI. This CDR3 is 15 amino acids long. The CDR3: CASPPSSQSQETQYF. CDR3 DNA sequence: TGTGCCAGCCCACCATCGTCACAGAGTCAAGAGACCCAGTACTTC.

V is TRBV9 and J is TRBJ2-7, with D possibly being TRBD2 (5 bases). V dropped 0 bases and J dropped 2 bases, with 12 bases sitting between them. The CDR3 covers 15 residues. Germline loops: CDR1 SGDLS, CDR2 YYNGEE. The CDR3 nucleotides read TGTGCCAGCAGCGTAGCTACCGGGGAAGCCTACGAGCAGTACTTC. Protein product: CASSVATGEAYEQYF.

V usage is TRBV5-1 and J usage is TRBJ2-7, with 8 bases identical to TRBD1. V lost 0 bases to trimming and J lost 5 bases; unmatched junction nucleotides: 4. CDR1 is SGHRS and CDR2 is YFSETQ in the germline V gene. This CDR3 is built from 14 residues. In DNA form, the CDR3 reads TGCGCCAGCAGCTTGGTGGGACAGGATCACGAGCAGTACTTC. It codes for CASSLVGQDHEQYF.

This sequence joins TRBV20-1 and TRBJ2-1; either TRBD1 or TRBD2 may supply D (5 bases each). There are 12 residues in the CDR3. V lost 6 bases and J lost 9, with 15 bases in between. Germline CDR1 reads DFQATT; CDR2 reads SNEGSKA (reference sequence). The CDR3 DNA reads TGCAGTGCCGGGGACGATAGGGGTGAGCAGTTCTTC. The encoded protein is CSAGDDRGEQFF.

This rearrangement joins TRBV7-3 to TRBJ2-4, with D perhaps TRBD1 (6 bases). Trimming pared 5 bases from V and 13 bases from J, leaving 18 bases between. CDR3 length: 13 residues. Per germline, CDR1 SGHTA and CDR2 FQGTGA. CDR3 sequence: CASSVNRDGEQYF. The CDR3, as DNA: TGTGCCAGCAGCGTAAACAGGGATGGGGAGCAGTACTTC.

The V call is TRBV29-1, the J call TRBJ2-1; D unclear. Trimming cost V 4 bases and J 10 bases, with 14 bases left between them. The CDR3 runs to 12 residues. Germline V gives CDR1 SQVTM, CDR2 ANQGSEA. CDR3 DNA: TGCAGCGTTGGAACTATGTTCAACGAGCAGTTCTTC. Its protein is CSVGTMFNEQFF.

This CDR3 reads CASSTGTGVNEQFF. Here the CDR3 DNA reads TGCGCCAGCAGTACCGGGACAGGGGTAAATGAGCAGTTCTTC. This chain connects TRBV5-1 to TRBJ2-1; 10 nucleotides agree with TRBD1. The CDR3 is 14 residues long. Germline-derived CDR1 and CDR2 are SGHRS and YFSETQ. V lost 5 bases to trimming and J lost 7 bases; unmatched junction nucleotides: 6.

The gene calls are TRBV20-1 and TRBJ1-2, with a tentative D call TRBD1 (6 bases). The CDR3 extends over 12 amino acids. V was pared by 4 bases and J by 8 bases, with 14 bases between. CDR1 and CDR2 (germline): DFQATT, SNEGSKA (reference sequence). The CDR3 sequence: CSATRGTQGYTF. The CDR3 DNA reads as TGCAGTGCTACTAGGGGGACACAGGGCTACACCTTC.

This clonotype was found a few times. V usage is TRBV7-2 and J usage is TRBJ2-2; TRBD1 matches 10 bases. CDR1 is SGHTA, CDR2 FQGNSA, per germline. Trimming took 4 bases from V and 6 from J; bases not matched to a gene: 8. This CDR3 is built from 16 residues. Here the CDR3 reads CASSSTADRGSGELFF. CDR3 sequence (DNA): TGTGCCAGCAGCTCCACAGCGGACAGGGGGTCCGGGGAGCTGTTTTTT.

The J gene is TRBJ2-3, the V gene TRBV29-1; 7 positions match TRBD1. Germline CDR1 is SQVTM and CDR2 is ANQGSEA. V shed 6 bases, J shed 2 bases, and the junction held 8 bases outside the gene matches. The CDR3 loop spans 14 amino acids. CDR3 protein: CSVDLQGVTDTQYF. The DNA for the CDR3 is TGCAGCGTCGACCTCCAGGGGGTCACAGATACGCAGTATTTT.

CDR3 in amino acids: CASSPTGDNTEAFF. CDR3 nucleotides: TGTGCCAGCTCACCTACAGGGGACAACACTGAAGCTTTCTTT. The V call is TRBV18, the J call TRBJ1-1; 7 bases agree with TRBD1. The CDR3 loop spans 14 amino acids. V dropped 3 bases and J dropped 2; count of bases not matched to a gene: 3. In germline, CDR1 is KGHSH, CDR2 LQKENI.

The V gene is TRBV29-1, the J gene TRBJ1-2; D gene ambiguous. This CDR3 comprises 12 residues. With 1 base removed from V and 10 bases from J, the gap between germline ends came to 13 bases. Germline V CDR1 and CDR2: SQVTM, ANQGSEA. CDR3 nucleotides: TGCAGCGTTGAAGTGGTTGACGGATTCTACACCTTC. The encoded protein is CSVEVVDGFYTF.